The rows below give T cell receptor beta chains drawn from one sample of a study of shared clonotypes between healthy human individuals. Data came from immunoSEQ multiplex PCR; TCRdb stores just in-frame clones and leaves some out. Among about 1.1 million clones listed, more than 75% were seen once. Sequenced input: memory CD4+ T cells from PBMCs. These TCRs come from a man younger than 35 in good health. Some clones in this sample may be carry-over from other donors' samples. Each CDR3 is given with its conserved first and last residue. Fields, in order: CDR3 protein, CDR3 DNA, D gene, J gene, V gene, clone size. The D gene is left open where the match is weak. Some rows mark clone size as missing; the rest say once, few, many or name a class of expanded clone.

cdr3_aa: CASSQVGRYEQYF
cdr3_nt: TGTGCCAGCAGCCAAGTCGGTCGATACGAGCAGTACTTC
d_call: NA
j_call: TRBJ2-7
v_call: TRBV14
clone_size: few

cdr3_aa: CASSELGREQYF
cdr3_nt: TGTGCCAGCAGTGAGCTGGGCCGTGAGCAGTACTTC
d_call: NA
j_call: TRBJ2-7
v_call: TRBV2
clone_size: few

cdr3_aa: CASSRTSGKDEQFF
cdr3_nt: TGTGCCAGCTCAAGGACTAGCGGGAAGGATGAGCAGTTCTTC
d_call: TRBD2
j_call: TRBJ2-1
v_call: TRBV18
clone_size: NA

cdr3_aa: CASSLSVAGANVLTF
cdr3_nt: TGTGCCAGCAGCCTGTCAGTGGCTGGGGCCAACGTCCTGACTTTC
d_call: NA
j_call: TRBJ2-6
v_call: TRBV14
clone_size: NA

cdr3_aa: CASSRLGPPSDQPQHF
cdr3_nt: TGCGCCAGCAGCAGATTGGGACCGCCGTCCGATCAGCCCCAGCATTTT
d_call: NA
j_call: TRBJ1-5
v_call: TRBV5-1
clone_size: NA

cdr3_aa: CASTRDRGHGYTF
cdr3_nt: TGTGCCAGTACCCGGGACAGGGGGCATGGCTACACCTTC
d_call: TRBD1
j_call: TRBJ1-2
v_call: TRBV19
clone_size: NA

cdr3_aa: CASSQVRASDTQYF
cdr3_nt: TGCGCCAGCAGCCAAGTGCGAGCATCAGATACGCAGTATTTT
d_call: NA
j_call: TRBJ2-3
v_call: TRBV4-3
clone_size: once

cdr3_aa: CASSLHWGTEAFF
cdr3_nt: TGTGCCAGCAGCCTACATTGGGGCACTGAAGCTTTCTTT
d_call: NA
j_call: TRBJ1-1
v_call: TRBV7-9
clone_size: NA

cdr3_aa: CASKGLAGTGELFF
cdr3_nt: TGTGCCAGTAAGGGGTTGGCGGGAACCGGGGAGCTGTTTTTT
d_call: NA
j_call: TRBJ2-2
v_call: TRBV27
clone_size: NA

cdr3_aa: CASSNLLGSGINEQFF
cdr3_nt: TGTGCCAGTAGTAATCTGCTCGGTAGCGGGATCAATGAGCAGTTCTTC
d_call: TRBD2
j_call: TRBJ2-1
v_call: TRBV19
clone_size: NA

cdr3_aa: CASRPIGTNTDTQYF
cdr3_nt: TGTGCCAGCAGGCCAATAGGGACTAACACAGATACGCAGTATTTT
d_call: TRBD2
j_call: TRBJ2-3
v_call: TRBV5-4
clone_size: NA

cdr3_aa: CASTGTGNFNQPQHF
cdr3_nt: TGTGCCAGTACAGGGACAGGAAACTTTAATCAGCCCCAGCATTTT
d_call: TRBD1
j_call: TRBJ1-5
v_call: TRBV19
clone_size: NA

cdr3_aa: CASSRNPGPQAYEQYF
cdr3_nt: TGTGCCAGCAGCCGCAATCCGGGCCCGCAGGCCTACGAGCAGTACTTC
d_call: NA
j_call: TRBJ2-7
v_call: TRBV27
clone_size: many

cdr3_aa: CASRAGDEETQYF
cdr3_nt: TGTGCCAGCAGGGCGGGAGACGAAGAGACCCAGTACTTC
d_call: TRBD2
j_call: TRBJ2-5
v_call: TRBV11-3
clone_size: NA

cdr3_aa: CASSPYIAGATQETQYF
cdr3_nt: TGTGCCAGCAGCCCCTACATAGCGGGGGCGACGCAAGAGACCCAGTACTTC
d_call: TRBD2
j_call: TRBJ2-5
v_call: TRBV4-2
clone_size: NA

cdr3_aa: CASSPQGVAEQYF
cdr3_nt: TGTGCCAGCTCGCCTCAGGGGGTGGCCGAGCAGTACTTC
d_call: TRBD1
j_call: TRBJ2-7
v_call: TRBV18
clone_size: NA

cdr3_aa: CASSHLGQGEQYF
cdr3_nt: TGTGCCAGCAGCCATCTAGGGCAGGGAGAGCAGTACTTC
d_call: NA
j_call: TRBJ2-7
v_call: TRBV13
clone_size: NA

cdr3_aa: CASSLTGATDIYQYF
cdr3_nt: TGTGCCAGCAGCTTGACAGGGGCCACCGATATTTACCAGTACTTC
d_call: TRBD1
j_call: TRBJ2-5
v_call: TRBV5-4
clone_size: NA

cdr3_aa: CASRLSGANVLTF
cdr3_nt: TGTGCCAGCAGACTCTCTGGGGCCAACGTCCTGACTTTC
d_call: NA
j_call: TRBJ2-6
v_call: TRBV28
clone_size: NA

cdr3_aa: CASSLRAGVDTQYF
cdr3_nt: TGTGCCAGCAGCTTACGCGCGGGGGTAGATACGCAGTATTTT
d_call: TRBD2
j_call: TRBJ2-3
v_call: TRBV13
clone_size: NA

cdr3_aa: CASSQVDLGFGNQPQHF
cdr3_nt: TGCGCCAGCAGCCAAGTTGATCTGGGCTTCGGCAATCAGCCCCAGCATTTT
d_call: NA
j_call: TRBJ1-5
v_call: TRBV4-1
clone_size: few

cdr3_aa: CASSQGRGGGSYEQYF
cdr3_nt: TGCGCCAGCAGCCAGGGGAGGGGGGGAGGCTCCTACGAGCAGTACTTC
d_call: NA
j_call: TRBJ2-7
v_call: TRBV4-1
clone_size: NA

cdr3_aa: CASSAGSGITGETQYF
cdr3_nt: TGTGCCAGCAGCGCCGGTAGCGGGATAACTGGCGAGACCCAGTACTTC
d_call: TRBD2
j_call: TRBJ2-5
v_call: TRBV11-2
clone_size: few

cdr3_aa: CASRSGLAAYEQYF
cdr3_nt: TGTGCCAGCAGATCAGGACTAGCGGCCTACGAGCAGTACTTC
d_call: TRBD2
j_call: TRBJ2-7
v_call: TRBV6-6
clone_size: NA

cdr3_aa: CASSLVAGGSRTEAFF
cdr3_nt: TGCGCCAGCAGCTTGGTGGCGGGGGGAAGTCGCACTGAAGCTTTCTTT
d_call: NA
j_call: TRBJ1-1
v_call: TRBV5-1
clone_size: once

cdr3_aa: CASSPRTGRGDTQYF
cdr3_nt: TGTGCCAGCAGCCCCAGGACAGGGAGGGGAGATACGCAGTATTTT
d_call: NA
j_call: TRBJ2-3
v_call: TRBV7-2
clone_size: NA

cdr3_aa: CAIRSAGTGRVGAFF
cdr3_nt: TGTGCCATCAGGTCCGCCGGGACAGGGAGAGTTGGAGCTTTCTTT
d_call: TRBD1
j_call: TRBJ1-1
v_call: TRBV10-3
clone_size: NA

cdr3_aa: CASGSEETFFYEQYF
cdr3_nt: TGTGCCAGCGGTTCCGAGGAGACGTTCTTCTACGAGCAGTACTTC
d_call: NA
j_call: TRBJ2-7
v_call: TRBV6-1
clone_size: NA

cdr3_aa: CASSLAVRANEQYF
cdr3_nt: TGCGCCAGCAGCTTGGCCGTGAGAGCGAACGAGCAGTACTTC
d_call: NA
j_call: TRBJ2-7
v_call: TRBV5-1
clone_size: NA

cdr3_aa: CASSLPIYGYTF
cdr3_nt: TGTGCCAGCAGCCTCCCAATCTATGGCTACACCTTC
d_call: NA
j_call: TRBJ1-2
v_call: TRBV28
clone_size: once

cdr3_aa: CASSLPTDSYEQYF
cdr3_nt: TGTGCCAGCAGCTTGCCCACAGACTCCTACGAGCAGTACTTC
d_call: NA
j_call: TRBJ2-7
v_call: TRBV5-6
clone_size: NA

cdr3_aa: CASSWSLETQYF
cdr3_nt: TGTGCCAGCAGTTGGTCCCTAGAGACCCAGTACTTC
d_call: NA
j_call: TRBJ2-5
v_call: TRBV6-1
clone_size: once

cdr3_aa: CASSLAELGGRKLFF
cdr3_nt: TGTGCCAGCAGCTTAGCGGAGTTGGGGGGGCGAAAACTGTTTTTT
d_call: NA
j_call: TRBJ1-4
v_call: TRBV7-8
clone_size: NA

cdr3_aa: CASSKTTGNPGELFF
cdr3_nt: TGTGCCAGCAGTAAGACGACAGGGAACCCCGGGGAGCTGTTTTTT
d_call: TRBD1
j_call: TRBJ2-2
v_call: TRBV6-1
clone_size: NA

cdr3_aa: CASSYKAGGTGELFF
cdr3_nt: TGTGCCAGCAGTTACAAGGCGGGGGGCACCGGGGAGCTGTTTTTT
d_call: TRBD2
j_call: TRBJ2-2
v_call: TRBV6-5
clone_size: few

cdr3_aa: CASSLGGQSGSVTDTQYF
cdr3_nt: TGTGCCAGCAGCTTAGGAGGACAGAGCGGGAGCGTGACAGATACGCAGTATTTT
d_call: TRBD2
j_call: TRBJ2-3
v_call: TRBV7-8
clone_size: NA

cdr3_aa: CATTSVETQYF
cdr3_nt: TGCGCCACCACATCCGTCGAGACCCAGTACTTC
d_call: NA
j_call: TRBJ2-5
v_call: TRBV5-1
clone_size: NA

cdr3_aa: CASSDTGRNTIYF
cdr3_nt: TGTGCCAGCAGCGACACGGGTCGGAACACCATATATTTT
d_call: NA
j_call: TRBJ1-3
v_call: TRBV6-1
clone_size: NA

cdr3_aa: CASSPPGQNSPLHF
cdr3_nt: TGTGCCAGCTCACCCCCCGGGCAAAATTCACCCCTCCACTTT
d_call: NA
j_call: TRBJ1-6
v_call: TRBV6-6
clone_size: NA

cdr3_aa: CASSPRNEQYF
cdr3_nt: TGTGCCAGCAGCCCCCGAAACGAGCAGTACTTC
d_call: NA
j_call: TRBJ2-7
v_call: TRBV7-9
clone_size: NA

cdr3_aa: CASSPEGRAEAFF
cdr3_nt: TGTGCCAGCTCACCGGAGGGGAGGGCTGAAGCTTTCTTT
d_call: NA
j_call: TRBJ1-1
v_call: TRBV18
clone_size: NA

cdr3_aa: CASSILATNDYTQYF
cdr3_nt: TGTGCCAGTAGTATATTGGCGACCAATGATTATACGCAGTATTTT
d_call: NA
j_call: TRBJ2-3
v_call: TRBV19
clone_size: NA